This entry lists 6 T cell receptor beta chains sequenced from one sample in a study of Ad26.COV2.S vaccination and SARS-CoV-2 variants. TCRdb's table, derived via immunoSEQ multiplex PCR, lists solely in-frame clones and lacks some. The sample consists of about 680,000 clones, more than 80% of them appearing once. Stated treatment: about 20 received Ad26.COV2.S at low or high dose, single or two shots; five or six received placebo; per-sample allocation not given. Specimens were obtained on day 63 following the first vaccine or placebo injection. The sample in question was peripheral blood, obtained in a trial of Ad26.COV2.S vaccine versus placebo. These receptors were taken from a person aged 18-65 years who received the Ad26.COV2.S COVID-19 vaccine or a placebo.

V and J are TRBV7-9 and TRBJ2-3, with TRBD2 matching 13 bases. The CDR3 contains 18 residues. Germline CDR1 SEHNR, CDR2 FQNEAQ (reference sequence). V lost 5 bases to trimming and J lost 2 bases; unmatched junction nucleotides: 10. CDR3 loop: CASSKHPGLAGLTDTQYF. The CDR3 coding sequence is TGTGCCAGCAGCAAACACCCGGGACTAGCGGGACTCACAGATACGCAGTATTTT. The full variable domain, in which reference TRBV7-9 and TRBJ2-3 provide the parts outside the CDR3, is DTGVSQNPRHKITKRGQNVTFRCDPISEHNRLYWYRQTLGQGPEFLTYFQNEAQLEKSRLLSDRFSAERPKGSFSTLEIQRTEQGDSAMYLCASSKHPGLAGLTDTQYFGPGTRLTVL.

The V and J genes are TRBV29-1 and TRBJ2-2; 7 bases are shared with TRBD1. The trim removed 6 bases at V and 1 base at J, leaving 8 bases unmatched. The CDR3 runs to 15 residues. Germline V lookup: CDR1 SQVTM, CDR2 ANQGSEA. CDR3: CSVRSGTVNTGELFF. The CDR3 bases are TGCAGCGTCCGATCCGGGACAGTGAACACCGGGGAGCTGTTTTTT.

Regarding this clone: At one boundary the junction diverges from the germline segment, which might be a read error. The chain uses TRBV7-9 and TRBJ1-1; D not certain. Germline V gene sequence: CDR1 SEHNR, CDR2 FQNEAQ (reference sequence). The CDR3 runs to 14 residues. As DNA, the CDR3 is TGTGCCAGCACCTTAGGTCACATGAACACTGAAGCTTTCTTT. Its translation: CASTLGHMNTEAFF.

The J gene is TRBJ2-5, the V gene TRBV6-5, with D perhaps matching TRBD2 (7 bases). The CDR3 sequence is 14 residues long. Germline assignment: CDR1 MNHEY and CDR2 SVGAGI. With 8 bases removed from V and 4 bases from J, the gap between germline ends came to 17 bases. CDR3 DNA: TGTGCCAGCTACTCCGGGGGGCGCGGAGAGACCCAGTACTTC. Amino acid sequence: CASYSGGRGETQYF.

The chain is built from TRBV15 and TRBJ2-2; 10 nucleotides line up with TRBD1. CDR3 length: 15 residues. The V and J ends lost 4 bases and 5 bases, in that order; junction bases with no gene match: 4. Germline CDR1 reads LNHNV; CDR2 reads YYDKDF (reference sequence). CDR3 nucleotide sequence: TGTGCCACCAGCAAAGACAGGGGGCAAACCGGGGAGCTGTTTTTT. Translated, it gives CATSKDRGQTGELFF.

The chain uses TRBV7-9 and TRBJ1-6, with unresolved D. Germline loops: CDR1 SEHNR, CDR2 FQNEAQ (reference sequence). Trimming shortened V by 5 bases and J by 10 bases, and 12 bases separated the two germline ends. The CDR3 runs to 13 residues. The CDR3 is CASSPAFDSPLHF. As DNA, the CDR3 is TGTGCCAGCAGCCCCGCCTTCGACTCACCCCTCCACTTT.